A selection of T cell receptor beta chains follows, all from one sample in a study of Graves' ophthalmopathy and Graves' hyperthyroidism. TCRdb reprocessed the multiplex PCR reads via MiXCR and lists one record per CDR3 protein. There are roughly 500,000 distinct CDR3 sequences in the sample; around 14% occur only once, and roughly 9.8% lies in the top ten. The sample consisted of blood. The source is a woman in her 30s with Graves' ophthalmopathy. Each CDR3 is given with its conserved first and last residue. A D gene is named only where the DNA matches it firmly. The size of a clone is reported for some rows only, either as once, few or many, or as a class for expanded clones.

abundance: many; j_gene: TRBJ1-1; d_gene: .; v_gene: TRBV19; CDR3nt: TGTGCCAGTAGTCGGTCATACTGGGAGAACACTGAAGCTTTCTTT; CDR3aa: CASSRSYWENTEAFF
abundance: many; j_gene: TRBJ1-1; d_gene: .; v_gene: TRBV12-3/TRBV12-4; CDR3nt: TGTGCCAGCAGCCTAACAGGGAAAGCTTTCTTT; CDR3aa: CASSLTGKAFF
abundance: many; j_gene: TRBJ2-7; d_gene: .; v_gene: TRBV28; CDR3nt: TGTGCCAGCAGTTGGATCGGCGAGCAGTACTTC; CDR3aa: CASSWIGEQYF
abundance: many; j_gene: TRBJ2-5; d_gene: .; v_gene: TRBV28; CDR3nt: TGTGCCAGCAGTTTCTCGGCCATAAAGTACTTC; CDR3aa: CASSFSAIKYF
abundance: .; j_gene: TRBJ2-5; d_gene: .; v_gene: TRBV27; CDR3nt: TGTGCCAGCAGTTTGCAGGGTCATATCGAGACCCAGTACTTC; CDR3aa: CASSLQGHIETQYF
abundance: many; j_gene: TRBJ1-1; d_gene: TRBD1; v_gene: TRBV30; CDR3nt: TGTGCCTGGAGTGGCGACAGGGGGCTGGACACTGAAGCTTTCTTT; CDR3aa: CAWSGDRGLDTEAFF
abundance: many; j_gene: TRBJ1-1; d_gene: TRBD1; v_gene: TRBV20-1; CDR3nt: TGCAGTGCTAGAGATTTACAGGGGACTTTCTTT; CDR3aa: CSARDLQGTFF
abundance: .; j_gene: TRBJ2-7; d_gene: .; v_gene: TRBV18; CDR3nt: TGTGCCAGCTCACCGCCAAGTCAGGGGCTTCTTGAGCAGTACTTC; CDR3aa: CASSPPSQGLLEQYF
abundance: few; j_gene: TRBJ1-1; d_gene: TRBD1; v_gene: TRBV11-3; CDR3nt: TGTGCCAGCAGCATCATGTTTGAGGACAGGGCGGCTCACACTGAAGCTTTCTTT; CDR3aa: CASSIMFEDRAAHTEAFF
abundance: few; j_gene: TRBJ1-2; d_gene: .; v_gene: TRBV20-1; CDR3nt: TGCAGTGCTGGGGGGGAGAGGGGCTATGGCTACACCTTC; CDR3aa: CSAGGERGYGYTF
abundance: many; j_gene: TRBJ1-3; d_gene: .; v_gene: TRBV6-1; CDR3nt: TGTGCCAGCAGCGCTAGCTCTGGACACACCATATATTTT; CDR3aa: CASSASSGHTIYF
abundance: few; j_gene: TRBJ1-6; d_gene: .; v_gene: TRBV30; CDR3nt: TGTGCCTGGAGCACTATCAGGGGATCTTCACCCCTCCACTTT; CDR3aa: CAWSTIRGSSPLHF
abundance: many; j_gene: TRBJ2-5; d_gene: .; v_gene: TRBV12-3/TRBV12-4; CDR3nt: TGTGCCAGCAGTTTACTGCCAGCCCAAGCCCAAGAGACCCAGTACTTC; CDR3aa: CASSLLPAQAQETQYF
abundance: .; j_gene: TRBJ1-1; d_gene: .; v_gene: TRBV11-2; CDR3nt: TGTGCCAGCAGCTTACTCTGGCATGAGATAGACACTGAAGCTTTCTTT; CDR3aa: CASSLLWHEIDTEAFF